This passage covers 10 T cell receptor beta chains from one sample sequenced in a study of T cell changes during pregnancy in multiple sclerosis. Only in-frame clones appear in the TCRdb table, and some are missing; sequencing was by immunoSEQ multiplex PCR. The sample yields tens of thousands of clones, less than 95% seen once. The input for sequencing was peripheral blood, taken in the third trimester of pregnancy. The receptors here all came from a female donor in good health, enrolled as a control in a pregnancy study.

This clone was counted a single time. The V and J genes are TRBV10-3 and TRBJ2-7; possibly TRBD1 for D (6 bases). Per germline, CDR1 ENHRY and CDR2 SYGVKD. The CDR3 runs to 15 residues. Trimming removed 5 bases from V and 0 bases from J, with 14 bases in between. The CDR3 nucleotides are TGTGCCATCAGTCCCGGGACACAGAGCTCCTACGAGCAGTACTTC. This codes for CAISPGTQSSYEQYF.

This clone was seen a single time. The CDR3 bases are TGCAGCGTTTTAGGGCAGGGAGGTGAAAAACTGTTTTTT. This encodes CSVLGQGGEKLFF. The chain has TRBV29-1 and TRBJ1-4; D possibly corresponds to TRBD1 (5 bases). Per the germline V gene, CDR1 is SQVTM and CDR2 is ANQGSEA. V was cut by 5 bases and J by 7 bases, with 14 bases left in between. The CDR3 is 13 amino acids.

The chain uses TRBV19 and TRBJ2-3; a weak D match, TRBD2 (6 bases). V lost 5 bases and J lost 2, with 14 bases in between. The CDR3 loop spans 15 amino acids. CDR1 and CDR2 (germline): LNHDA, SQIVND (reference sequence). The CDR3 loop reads CASSPSGLHTDTQYF. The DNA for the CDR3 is TGTGCCAGTAGTCCCTCGGGACTTCACACAGATACGCAGTATTTT.

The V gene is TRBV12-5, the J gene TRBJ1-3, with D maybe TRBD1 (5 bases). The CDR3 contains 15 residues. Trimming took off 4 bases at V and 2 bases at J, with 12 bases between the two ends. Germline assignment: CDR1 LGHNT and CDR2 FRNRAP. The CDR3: CASGSPTGTGNTIYF. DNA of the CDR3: TGTGCTAGTGGTTCGCCAACAGGTACTGGAAACACCATATATTTT.

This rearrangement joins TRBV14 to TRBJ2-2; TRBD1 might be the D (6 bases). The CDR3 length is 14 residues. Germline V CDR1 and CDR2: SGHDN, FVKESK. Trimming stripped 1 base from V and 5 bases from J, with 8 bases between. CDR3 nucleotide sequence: TGTGCCAGCAGCCAAGCGAGGGGGACCGGGGAGCTGTTTTTT. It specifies CASSQARGTGELFF.

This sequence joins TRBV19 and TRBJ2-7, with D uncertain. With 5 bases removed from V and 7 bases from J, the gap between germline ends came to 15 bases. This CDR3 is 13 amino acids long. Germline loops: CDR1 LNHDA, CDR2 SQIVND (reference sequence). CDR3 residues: CASSRPPGWEQYF. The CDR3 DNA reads TGTGCCAGTAGTCGCCCCCCCGGGTGGGAGCAGTACTTC.

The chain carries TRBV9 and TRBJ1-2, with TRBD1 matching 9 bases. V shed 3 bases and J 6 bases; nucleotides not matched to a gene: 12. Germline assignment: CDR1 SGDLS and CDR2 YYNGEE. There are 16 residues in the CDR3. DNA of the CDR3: TGTGCCAGCAGCGCCCGCGGGGCGGACAGGGGCAATGGCTACACCTTC. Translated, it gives CASSARGADRGNGYTF.

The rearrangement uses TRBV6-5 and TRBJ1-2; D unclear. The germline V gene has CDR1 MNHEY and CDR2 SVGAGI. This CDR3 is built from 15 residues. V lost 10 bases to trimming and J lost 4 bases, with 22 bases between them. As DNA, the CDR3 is TGTGCCACCACAAGGAGGGTCGGACGGAGCTATGGCTACACCTTC. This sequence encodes CATTRRVGRSYGYTF.

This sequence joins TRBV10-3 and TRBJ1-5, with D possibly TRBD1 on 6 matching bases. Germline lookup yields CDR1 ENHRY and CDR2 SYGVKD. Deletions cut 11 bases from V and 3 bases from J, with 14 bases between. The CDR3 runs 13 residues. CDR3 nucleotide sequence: TGTGCCGTACAGGGAGAAGACAATCAGCCCCAGCATTTT. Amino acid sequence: CAVQGEDNQPQHF.

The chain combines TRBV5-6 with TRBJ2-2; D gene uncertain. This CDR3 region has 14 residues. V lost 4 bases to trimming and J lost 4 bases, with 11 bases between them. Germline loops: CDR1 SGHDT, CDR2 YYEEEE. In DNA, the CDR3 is TGTGCCAGCAGCCATGGCGGAACCACCGGGGAGCTGTTTTTT. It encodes CASSHGGTTGELFF. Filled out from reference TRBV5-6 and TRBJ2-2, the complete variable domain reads DAGVTQSPTHLIKTRGQQVTLRCSPKSGHDTVSWYQQALGQGPQFIFQYYEEEERQRGNFPDRFSGHQFPNYSSELNVNALLLGDSALYLCASSHGGTTGELFFGEGSRLTVL.